A selection of T cell receptor beta chains follows, all from one sample in a study of blood T cell repertoires in COVID-19. TCRdb's table, derived via immunoSEQ multiplex PCR, lists solely in-frame clones and lacks some. This table holds around 300,000 clones, 88% found once. Sequencing was performed on PBMCs or T cells enriched from blood (not recorded which). The origin of the receptors is a woman between 50 and 59 years old who had recovered from COVID-19. CDR3s include the opening cysteine and the closing phenylalanine or tryptophan. A D gene is named only where the DNA matches it firmly. Rows may omit the clone size; those that give it use once, few, many or a size class.

v_call	d_call	j_call	clone_size	cdr3_nt	cdr3_aa
TRBV5-4	NA	TRBJ2-2	once	TGTGCCAGCAGCTTGGGGAGGGGTAACACCGGGGAGCTGTTTTTT	CASSLGRGNTGELFF
TRBV7-8	NA	TRBJ1-5	NA	TGTGCCAGCAGCGACCGGACACTTCTCAATCAGCCCCAGCATTTT	CASSDRTLLNQPQHF
TRBV7-2	TRBD2	TRBJ2-1	NA	TGTGCCAGCAGCCCGACTAGCTTGAATGAGCAGTTCTTC	CASSPTSLNEQFF
TRBV4-1	NA	TRBJ1-1	NA	TGCGCCAGCAGCCAAGAGCTCGCGGGGGGAAGGACTGAAGCTTTCTTT	CASSQELAGGRTEAFF
TRBV29-1	TRBD1	TRBJ1-5	NA	TGCAGCGTTGGGCAGGGGGTGGATCAGCCCCAGCATTTT	CSVGQGVDQPQHF
TRBV28	NA	TRBJ2-1	once	TGTGCCAGCAGTTTTGGACATGTCTCCTACAATGAGCAGTTCTTC	CASSFGHVSYNEQFF
TRBV6-6	NA	TRBJ2-1	once	TGTGCCAGCCGTAGACAGGAGAACAATGAGCAGTTCTTC	CASRRQENNEQFF
TRBV20-1	NA	TRBJ1-5	NA	TGCAGTGCTAGTTCTAGGCCAGACAGTCAGCCCCAGCATTTT	CSASSRPDSQPQHF
TRBV19	NA	TRBJ1-5	NA	TGTGCCAGTAGGCAAGATCAGACGGTCAGGCAGCCCCAGCATTTT	CASRQDQTVRQPQHF
TRBV28	NA	TRBJ1-5	NA	TGTGCCAGCAGTTTCGAGGCAGGGTATCAGCCCCAGCATTTT	CASSFEAGYQPQHF
TRBV4-3	NA	TRBJ2-5	NA	TGCGCCAGCAGCCAAGATCCCAGGTACCAAGAGACCCAGTACTTC	CASSQDPRYQETQYF
TRBV28	TRBD2	TRBJ2-7	NA	TGTGCCAGCAGTTTAGGGACTAGCGGGAGTCAGGGTGAGCAGTACTTC	CASSLGTSGSQGEQYF
TRBV28	NA	TRBJ1-5	NA	TGTGCCAGCAGTTTACAGGGGCGCGCTTATAATCAGCCCCAGCATTTT	CASSLQGRAYNQPQHF
TRBV12-3/TRBV12-4	NA	TRBJ2-1	NA	TGTGCCAGCAGTTTAGGTCCAGGATATGAGCAGTTCTTC	CASSLGPGYEQFF
TRBV10-3	NA	TRBJ2-3	NA	TGTGCCATCAGTGATGGTGGAGGCACAGATACGCAGTATTTT	CAISDGGGTDTQYF
TRBV6-5	TRBD2	TRBJ2-7	NA	TGTGCCAGCGTGCCCGGACTAGCGGGAATCGAGCAGTACTTC	CASVPGLAGIEQYF
TRBV6-2/TRBV6-3	NA	TRBJ1-2	NA	TGTGCCAGCAGTCCCACAGGGACGGCTGGCTACACCTTC	CASSPTGTAGYTF
TRBV28	NA	TRBJ1-1	NA	TGTGCCAGCAGTTTCGGTGAAGCTTTCTTT	CASSFGEAFF
TRBV28	TRBD1	TRBJ1-2	NA	TGTGCCAGCGTACCAGGGGGCGTCTATGGCTACACCTTC	CASVPGGVYGYTF
TRBV6-2/TRBV6-3	NA	TRBJ2-5	NA	TGTGCCAGCACCCCCTATTACCGGCAAGAGACCCAGTACTTC	CASTPYYRQETQYF
TRBV25-1	TRBD1	TRBJ1-2	NA	TGTGCCAGCAGTGGTGAAAGGCAGGGGGCGAACTATGGCTACACCTTC	CASSGERQGANYGYTF
TRBV5-1	TRBD2	TRBJ2-1	once	TGCGCCAGCAGCATCCAAGCGGGAGGGCCTAACAATGAGCAGTTCTTC	CASSIQAGGPNNEQFF
TRBV30	TRBD1	TRBJ1-2	NA	TGTGCCTGCTCCGGGACAGGGGTTAACTATGGCTACACCTTC	CACSGTGVNYGYTF
TRBV6-5	NA	TRBJ1-5	once	TGTGCCAGCTCTGGGACTGAGAATCAGCCCCAGCATTTT	CASSGTENQPQHF
TRBV7-3	TRBD2	TRBJ2-1	once	TGTGCCAGCAGCCCAGCCGCCAGCGGGAGGGCAGGGAATGAGCAGTTCTTC	CASSPAASGRAGNEQFF
TRBV2	TRBD1	TRBJ1-1	NA	TGTGCCAGCAGCGCCCAGGGGGCGACTGAAGCTTTCTTT	CASSAQGATEAFF
TRBV3-1/TRBV3-2	TRBD2	TRBJ2-3	NA	TGTGCCAGCATTGGGACTAGCGGGAGGGCTTCTAGCACAGATACGCAGTATTTT	CASIGTSGRASSTDTQYF
TRBV11-2	NA	TRBJ2-7	NA	TGTGCCAGCAGCTTTAGCTCCTACGAGCAGTACTTC	CASSFSSYEQYF
TRBV9	TRBD1	TRBJ1-6	NA	TGTGCCAGCAGCGTAGCAGCCGGGACAGCGGTCTCACCCCTCCACTTT	CASSVAAGTAVSPLHF
TRBV19	NA	TRBJ1-5	NA	TGTGCCAGTAGTACCCTAGGCACGGCCCGGAATCAGCCCCAGCATTTT	CASSTLGTARNQPQHF